Listed below are T cell receptor beta chains from one sample, sequenced in a study of regulatory T cells in long-lasting Graves disease. TCRdb used MiXCR to reprocess the multiplex PCR reads, holding one entry per CDR3 protein. The table lists about 460,000 distinct CDR3 sequences, approximately 23% of them singletons. Sequenced material: peripheral blood mononuclear cells (PBMCs), taken when the disease was refractory, from a patient treated with antithyroid drugs. Every receptor here comes from a female donor with Graves disease. The conserved cysteine and the conserved F or W are not part of the CDR3 here. The order of the fields is V gene, J gene, D gene, CDR3 length, CDR3 protein. The D gene is left open where the match is weak.

v_gene: TRBV28
j_gene: TRBJ2-3
d_gene: TRBD2
len: 14
CDR3aa: ASSQGLAGVADTQY

v_gene: TRBV20-1
j_gene: TRBJ2-7
d_gene: TRBD2
len: 12
CDR3aa: SAGKRGLNYEQY

v_gene: TRBV28
j_gene: TRBJ2-2
d_gene: .
len: 14
CDR3aa: ASSPPWGLFTGELF

v_gene: TRBV28
j_gene: TRBJ2-7
d_gene: .
len: 14
CDR3aa: ASSLNTWTLSYEQY

v_gene: TRBV11-2
j_gene: TRBJ1-6
d_gene: .
len: 13
CDR3aa: ASSFQQTSNSPLH

v_gene: TRBV11-2
j_gene: TRBJ2-7
d_gene: .
len: 13
CDR3aa: ASSPPSGASYEQY

v_gene: TRBV11-2
j_gene: TRBJ1-1
d_gene: .
len: 13
CDR3aa: ASSLPTGVNTEAF

v_gene: TRBV19
j_gene: TRBJ1-4
d_gene: TRBD1
len: 14
CDR3aa: ASRIQFGTGNEKLF

v_gene: TRBV28
j_gene: TRBJ2-3
d_gene: .
len: 12
CDR3aa: ASSSRLGTDTQY

v_gene: TRBV4-3
j_gene: TRBJ2-7
d_gene: TRBD2
len: 15
CDR3aa: ASSQDFLAGGPHEQY

v_gene: TRBV5-1
j_gene: TRBJ2-3
d_gene: TRBD2
len: 12
CDR3aa: ASSGLAGTDTQY

v_gene: TRBV6-1
j_gene: TRBJ1-5
d_gene: TRBD1
len: 12
CDR3aa: ASSKGQLNQPQH

v_gene: TRBV6-5
j_gene: TRBJ1-4
d_gene: TRBD1
len: 13
CDR3aa: ASSYLGTGYEKLF

v_gene: TRBV28
j_gene: TRBJ2-3
d_gene: .
len: 11
CDR3aa: ASSFQGRVTQY

v_gene: TRBV27
j_gene: TRBJ1-5
d_gene: .
len: 11
CDR3aa: ASKERDLQPQH

v_gene: TRBV7-2
j_gene: TRBJ1-1
d_gene: .
len: 13
CDR3aa: ASRSAGRMNTEAF

v_gene: TRBV2
j_gene: TRBJ1-4
d_gene: TRBD1
len: 15
CDR3aa: ASSSRFGQGRNEKLF

v_gene: TRBV7-2
j_gene: TRBJ1-4
d_gene: .
len: 12
CDR3aa: ASSLGRNNEKLF

v_gene: TRBV28
j_gene: TRBJ2-1
d_gene: TRBD1
len: 14
CDR3aa: ASSSLGTGRPNEQF

v_gene: TRBV12-3/TRBV12-4
j_gene: TRBJ2-6
d_gene: TRBD1
len: 16
CDR3aa: ASSLGDRLRSGANVLT

v_gene: TRBV12-3/TRBV12-4
j_gene: TRBJ1-6
d_gene: .
len: 10
CDR3aa: ASSLENPPLH

v_gene: TRBV5-1
j_gene: TRBJ1-1
d_gene: .
len: 12
CDR3aa: ASSPGLRGTEAF

v_gene: TRBV20-1
j_gene: TRBJ1-1
d_gene: TRBD1
len: 11
CDR3aa: SAPRGEVTEAF

v_gene: TRBV28
j_gene: TRBJ2-7
d_gene: TRBD1
len: 14
CDR3aa: ASRSLGTAQSYEQY

v_gene: TRBV20-1
j_gene: TRBJ2-7
d_gene: .
len: 12
CDR3aa: SARRVRSTYEQY

v_gene: TRBV20-1
j_gene: TRBJ2-7
d_gene: .
len: 12
CDR3aa: SAIYRTADDEQY

v_gene: TRBV12-3/TRBV12-4
j_gene: TRBJ2-1
d_gene: .
len: 16
CDR3aa: ASSPPFWDATSYNEQF

v_gene: TRBV20-1
j_gene: TRBJ2-7
d_gene: .
len: 15
CDR3aa: SARDGCGRQASYEQY

v_gene: TRBV11-3
j_gene: TRBJ2-7
d_gene: TRBD2
len: 14
CDR3aa: ASSAQVPEAGGEQY

v_gene: TRBV28
j_gene: TRBJ1-4
d_gene: .
len: 12
CDR3aa: ASRWVLQSEKLF

v_gene: TRBV28
j_gene: TRBJ2-7
d_gene: .
len: 12
CDR3aa: ASIDRGDLYEQY

v_gene: TRBV3-1
j_gene: TRBJ1-1
d_gene: .
len: 9
CDR3aa: ASSLFGQSF

v_gene: TRBV7-2
j_gene: TRBJ2-7
d_gene: TRBD1
len: 13
CDR3aa: ASSSSGGSSYEQY

v_gene: TRBV20-1
j_gene: TRBJ2-5
d_gene: TRBD2
len: 13
CDR3aa: SARVLAGDQETQY

v_gene: TRBV2
j_gene: TRBJ2-5
d_gene: TRBD1
len: 12
CDR3aa: ASSGTGGGPVQY

v_gene: TRBV19
j_gene: TRBJ2-7
d_gene: TRBD2
len: 13
CDR3aa: ASSPDRTGGYEQY

v_gene: TRBV20-1
j_gene: TRBJ1-5
d_gene: TRBD1
len: 13
CDR3aa: SARPGTGSNQPQH

v_gene: TRBV6-1
j_gene: TRBJ2-2
d_gene: .
len: 12
CDR3aa: ASSEGANIGELF

v_gene: TRBV3-2
j_gene: TRBJ2-4
d_gene: .
len: 13
CDR3aa: ASSQLQGTKNIQY

v_gene: TRBV7-2
j_gene: TRBJ1-6
d_gene: TRBD1
len: 13
CDR3aa: ASSSQTGGLSPLH

v_gene: TRBV5-5
j_gene: TRBJ2-7
d_gene: .
len: 12
CDR3aa: ASSSQGSSYEQY

v_gene: TRBV4-1
j_gene: TRBJ1-5
d_gene: .
len: 10
CDR3aa: ASSQVGQPQH

v_gene: TRBV12-3/TRBV12-4
j_gene: TRBJ1-2
d_gene: TRBD1
len: 15
CDR3aa: ASSLSGQGVRSHGYT

v_gene: TRBV12-5
j_gene: TRBJ2-4
d_gene: TRBD2
len: 12
CDR3aa: ASGERESKNIQY

v_gene: TRBV6-5
j_gene: TRBJ2-2
d_gene: .
len: 15
CDR3aa: ASSYRGPATNTGELF

v_gene: TRBV12-3/TRBV12-4
j_gene: .
d_gene: .
len: 11
CDR3aa: ASGRRTGETQY

v_gene: TRBV2
j_gene: TRBJ2-5
d_gene: TRBD2
len: 11
CDR3aa: ASRSGDQETQY

v_gene: TRBV28
j_gene: TRBJ2-7
d_gene: TRBD2
len: 13
CDR3aa: ASSLVAGGSYEQY

v_gene: TRBV29-1
j_gene: TRBJ1-1
d_gene: .
len: 9
CDR3aa: SVGEIVEAF

v_gene: TRBV7-2
j_gene: TRBJ1-5
d_gene: .
len: 13
CDR3aa: ASSLRSYSNQPQH

v_gene: TRBV12-3/TRBV12-4
j_gene: TRBJ2-7
d_gene: TRBD2
len: 14
CDR3aa: ASSRGWGAGGYEQY

v_gene: TRBV24-1
j_gene: TRBJ1-2
d_gene: TRBD1
len: 15
CDR3aa: ATSALGQGHGDYGYT

v_gene: TRBV30
j_gene: TRBJ2-5
d_gene: TRBD1
len: 13
CDR3aa: AWSAGQGGQETQY

v_gene: TRBV28
j_gene: TRBJ1-5
d_gene: TRBD1
len: 14
CDR3aa: ASSFSGTGDNQPQH

v_gene: TRBV11-2
j_gene: TRBJ1-5
d_gene: .
len: 13
CDR3aa: ASSPTGSGNQPQH

v_gene: TRBV3-1
j_gene: TRBJ2-5
d_gene: .
len: 15
CDR3aa: ASSQDSARDVSETQY

v_gene: TRBV10-3
j_gene: TRBJ1-1
d_gene: .
len: 13
CDR3aa: AISESGVMNTEAF

v_gene: TRBV19
j_gene: TRBJ2-7
d_gene: TRBD2
len: 13
CDR3aa: ASSGTSGFWNEQY

v_gene: TRBV5-1
j_gene: TRBJ1-1
d_gene: .
len: 12
CDR3aa: ASSLRDLSTEAF

v_gene: TRBV28
j_gene: TRBJ2-7
d_gene: TRBD2
len: 14
CDR3aa: ASSPPGLAGVYEQY